These 26 T cell receptor beta chains came from one sample sequenced in a study of blood T cell repertoires in COVID-19. Clones were sequenced by immunoSEQ multiplex PCR, and TCRdb holds only the in-frame ones, with some missing. The table has about 180,000 clones, around 80% seen once; the top ten hold 6.5%. Sequences were obtained from peripheral blood. Every receptor here comes from a man in his 70s with active or convalescent COVID-19.

This clone was counted at least ten times. The rearrangement uses TRBV11-2 and TRBJ2-7, with D tentatively TRBD2 (6 bases). The CDR3 has 15 residues. V lost 6 bases, J lost 2 bases, and 17 bases lay in between. The V gene's germline CDR1 is SGHAT and CDR2 FQNNGV. This chain's CDR3 is CASSSIRERAYEQYF. For the CDR3, the DNA is TGTGCCAGCAGTTCCATACGGGAGCGAGCCTACGAGCAGTACTTC.

This clone was seen a handful of times. The V gene is TRBV10-2, the J gene TRBJ1-2; D not certain. CDR1 WSHSY and CDR2 SAAADI come from the germline V gene. V shed 3 bases and J shed 3 bases, with 8 bases lying between them. The CDR3 runs to 13 residues. This chain's CDR3 is CASSERRDYGYTF. CDR3 nucleotides: TGCGCCAGCAGTGAACGGAGGGACTATGGCTACACCTTC.

The chain carries TRBV28 and TRBJ1-2; TRBD1 aligns across 10 bases. Germline CDR1 and CDR2: MDHEN and SYDVKM. The CDR3 loop spans 15 amino acids. Trimming cost V 5 bases and J 8 bases; bases outside gene matches: 11. The CDR3 nucleotides are TGTGCCAGCAGTCGTCCCGGGACAGGGGACCGGGGCTACACCTTC. Protein product: CASSRPGTGDRGYTF.

The chain uses TRBV5-8 and TRBJ2-1; a weak D match, TRBD2 (5 bases). Germline CDR1 is SGHTS and CDR2 is YDEGEE. Trimming removed 0 bases at V and 4 bases at J, with 17 bases between. The CDR3 contains 17 residues. CDR3 protein: CASSLAVGNLGYNEQFF. As DNA, the CDR3 is TGTGCCAGCAGCTTGGCGGTCGGGAACCTCGGATACAATGAGCAGTTCTTC.

V usage is TRBV9 and J usage is TRBJ2-3; 9 nucleotides align to TRBD2. Germline V gene lookup returns CDR1 SGDLS and CDR2 YYNGEE. CDR3 length: 14 residues. The V gene end was trimmed by 2 bases and the J gene end by 4 bases; junction bases not matched to a gene: 2. The CDR3 DNA reads as TGTGCCAGCAGCGTTGAGCGGGAGGCAGATACGCAGTATTTT. This codes for CASSVEREADTQYF.

In this sample, this clone turned up once. The genes are TRBV30 and TRBJ1-5; no reliable D call. Germline assignment: CDR1 GTSNPN and CDR2 SVGIG (reference sequence). The CDR3 has 14 residues. V lost 2 bases and J lost 1, with 9 bases in between. The CDR3 nucleotides read TGTGCCTGGAGTATGTCCGGGAGCAATCAGCCCCAGCATTTT. This translates into CAWSMSGSNQPQHF.

J is TRBJ2-2 and V is TRBV9; D ambiguous. The germline V gene encodes CDR1 SGDLS and CDR2 YYNGEE. CDR3 size: 14 residues. Trimming stripped 4 bases from V and 0 bases from J, with 7 bases between. The CDR3 sequence: CASSPRANTGELFF. CDR3 in DNA: TGTGCCAGCAGCCCTCGGGCGAACACCGGGGAGCTGTTTTTT. Combining the CDR3 with reference TRBV9 and TRBJ2-2 gives the whole variable domain DSGVTQTPKHLITATGQRVTLRCSPRSGDLSVYWYQQSLDQGLQFLIQYYNGEERAKGNILERFSAQQFPDLHSELNLSSLELGDSALYFCASSPRANTGELFFGEGSRLTVL.

To note about this clone: Other nucleotide sequences in the sample specify the same CDR3. This chain links TRBV2 with TRBJ1-5; TRBD1 aligns across 10 bases. There are 15 residues in the CDR3. The germline V gene has CDR1 SNHLY and CDR2 FYNNEI. V was clipped by 4 bases and J by 6 bases; unmatched bases: 6. The DNA for the CDR3 is TGTGCCAGCAGTGCGACAGGGGGCGGTTCTCAGCCCCAGCATTTT. Amino acid sequence: CASSATGGGSQPQHF.

The V call is TRBV6-2 or TRBV6-3, the J call TRBJ2-4, with D possibly matching TRBD1 (5 bases). Germline V gene sequence: CDR1 MNHEY, CDR2 SVGEGT. The CDR3 loop spans 14 amino acids. V lost 3 bases, J lost 2 bases, and 8 bases lay in between. The CDR3 sequence: CASSYSGTKNIQYF. The CDR3 DNA sequence: TGTGCCAGCAGTTATTCAGGGACCAAAAACATTCAGTACTTC.

The J gene is TRBJ1-5, the V gene TRBV19; 8 bases are shared with TRBD1. The germline V gene has CDR1 LNHDA and CDR2 SQIVND (reference sequence). The CDR3 extends over 14 amino acids. After removal of 5 bases from V and 10 bases from J, the junction contained 10 bases not matched to a gene. The CDR3 nucleotides are TGTGCCAGTAGTTTTAACAGGGGGGGAGAACCCCAGCATTTT. Translation gives CASSFNRGGEPQHF.

The chain has TRBV28 and TRBJ1-1; the match to TRBD1 covers 9 bases. CDR3 size: 15 residues. Germline V lookup: CDR1 MDHEN, CDR2 SYDVKM. V dropped 5 bases and J dropped 4; count of bases not matched to a gene: 8. CDR3 amino acids: CASSSRDRVFTEAFF. CDR3 nucleotides: TGTGCCAGCAGTAGCCGGGACAGGGTTTTCACTGAAGCTTTCTTT.

V and J are TRBV9 and TRBJ2-3; TRBD1 agrees at 9 bases. The CDR3 length is 15 residues. CDR1 is SGDLS, CDR2 YYNGEE, per germline. Losses at the gene ends were 4 bases for V and 1 base for J; bases not matched to a gene: 4. This CDR3 reads CASSIRTGGTDTQYF. CDR3 DNA: TGTGCCAGCAGCATCCGGACAGGGGGCACAGATACGCAGTATTTT.

This rearrangement joins TRBV6-1 to TRBJ1-6, with D unclear. V gave up 4 bases and J gave up 0 bases, with 10 bases separating them. Germline V lookup: CDR1 MNHNS, CDR2 SASEGT. The CDR3 runs 16 residues. Written as DNA, the CDR3 is TGTGCCAGCAGTGCCTCCTACAGCTCCTATAATTCACCCCTCCACTTT. As protein: CASSASYSSYNSPLHF.

This chain connects TRBV6-5 to TRBJ1-3; D gene ambiguous. CDR1 and CDR2 from the germline V gene are MNHEY and SVGAGI. V was cut by 2 bases and J by 0 bases, with 5 bases left in between. This CDR3 has 14 residues. CDR3 sequence reads: CASSYSTSGNTIYF. CDR3 nucleotide sequence: TGTGCCAGCAGTTACAGCACCTCTGGAAACACCATATATTTT.

The chain couples TRBV27 to TRBJ1-6; D might be TRBD1 (5 bases). Germline CDR1 and CDR2: MNHEY and SMNVEV (reference sequence). The CDR3 is 15 residues long. With 3 bases removed from V and 7 bases from J, the gap between germline ends came to 13 bases. CDR3 coding DNA: TGTGCCAGCAGTTTGGAGGGGCCAGGGAATTCACCCCTCCACTTT. It translates to CASSLEGPGNSPLHF.

The rearrangement joins TRBV2 to TRBJ1-6; a possible D gene is TRBD1 (6 bases). The CDR3 runs 17 residues. Germline V gives CDR1 SNHLY, CDR2 FYNNEI. V was pared by 7 bases and J by 1 base, with 17 bases between. Here the CDR3 DNA reads TGTGCCAGCAAGAGCGGGAACAGGGCATCCTATAATTCACCCCTCCACTTT. Translated: CASKSGNRASYNSPLHF.

This rearrangement joins TRBV2 to TRBJ1-1; D is ambiguous. The CDR3 runs to 14 residues. V was trimmed by 6 bases and J by 1 base, leaving 12 bases between them. Per the germline V gene, CDR1 is SNHLY and CDR2 is FYNNEI. The CDR3 here is CASSNWASNTEAFF. Here the CDR3 DNA reads TGTGCCAGCAGCAACTGGGCCTCGAACACTGAAGCTTTCTTT.

The chain uses TRBV19 and TRBJ1-2; D unclear. V was cut by 3 bases and J by 4 bases, with 3 bases left in between. The length of the CDR3 is 11 residues. The germline V gene encodes CDR1 LNHDA and CDR2 SQIVND (reference sequence). CDR3 bases: TGTGCCAGTAGTATGGCCTATGGCTACACCTTC. It encodes CASSMAYGYTF.

The J gene is TRBJ1-1, the V gene TRBV5-4; no clear D gene. The CDR3 extends over 13 amino acids. V was clipped by 0 bases and J by 9 bases, with 12 bases between them. Looked up from germline, CDR1 is SGHNT and CDR2 is YYREEE (reference sequence). CDR3 DNA sequence: TGTGCCAGCAGCTTGGGAGGGATCGGTAAAGCTTTCTTT. Protein product: CASSLGGIGKAFF.

The chain employs TRBV10-3 and TRBJ1-2; the match to TRBD1 covers 8 bases. Looked up from germline, CDR1 is ENHRY and CDR2 is SYGVKD. V gave up 0 bases and J gave up 6 bases; unmatched junction bases: 6. The CDR3 contains 15 residues. The CDR3 DNA follows: TGTGCCATCAGTGAGTCTCAGGGGGCGCTGAATGGCTACACCTTC. It translates to CAISESQGALNGYTF.

The chain joins TRBV6-1 to TRBJ2-1, with TRBD1 matching over 11 bases. J was trimmed by 3 bases and V by 3 bases; bases with no gene match: 10. CDR3 size: 18 residues. CDR1 is MNHNS, CDR2 SASEGT, per germline. Here the CDR3 DNA reads TGTGCCAGCAGTGAGCCGGGGTGGACAGGGGGCGGCTACAATGAGCAGTTCTTC. Its translation is CASSEPGWTGGGYNEQFF.

V usage is TRBV5-1 and J usage is TRBJ2-7; 7 positions agree with TRBD2. V gave up 7 bases and J gave up 2 bases; unmatched junction bases: 6. The CDR3 length is 13 residues. Germline assignment: CDR1 SGHRS and CDR2 YFSETQ. The CDR3 nucleotides read TGCGCCAGCGGTCGGGAGGCCCCCTACGAGCAGTACTTC. Its protein product is CASGREAPYEQYF.

The V and J genes are TRBV18 and TRBJ2-5; possible D gene TRBD2, 6 bases. This CDR3 region has 14 residues. Between the trimmed V and J ends, which lost 5 bases and 4 bases, there was a span of 14 bases. Germline CDR1 and CDR2: KGHSH and LQKENI. The CDR3 loop is CASSAAEGGETQYF. CDR3 sequence (DNA): TGTGCCAGCTCAGCCGCGGAGGGAGGAGAGACCCAGTACTTC.

There are a few counts of this clone. This chain connects TRBV15 to TRBJ1-5, with D unclear. The CDR3 runs to 13 residues. CDR1 and CDR2 (germline): LNHNV, YYDKDF (reference sequence). Trimming removed 8 bases at V and 7 bases at J, with 15 bases between. CDR3 sequence reads: CATGRAIDQPQHF. CDR3 nucleotides: TGTGCCACCGGGCGGGCAATAGACCAGCCCCAGCATTTT.

The rearrangement joins TRBV2 to TRBJ1-5; no reliable D call. V gave up 4 bases and J gave up 3 bases, with 10 bases separating them. This CDR3 spans 14 amino acids. Germline V CDR1 and CDR2: SNHLY, FYNNEI. CDR3 protein: CASSGGGNNQPQHF. The CDR3 coding sequence is TGTGCCAGCAGTGGTGGCGGAAACAATCAGCCCCAGCATTTT.

V and J are TRBV11-2 and TRBJ1-6; perhaps TRBD1 as D (6 bases). The length of the CDR3 is 17 residues. The germline V and J ends were trimmed by 2 bases and 5 bases, with 16 bases remaining between them. Germline-derived CDR1 and CDR2 are SGHAT and FQNNGV. This CDR3 is CASSLRTESTDNSPLHF. For the CDR3, the DNA is TGTGCCAGCAGCTTAAGGACAGAATCGACCGATAATTCACCCCTCCACTTT. The complete variable domain, with remaining parts taken from reference TRBV11-2 and TRBJ1-6, reads EAGVAQSPRYKIIEKRQSVAFWCNPISGHATLYWYQQILGQGPKLLIQFQNNGVVDDSQLPKDRFSAERLKGVDSTLKIQPAKLEDSAVYLCASSLRTESTDNSPLHFGNGTRLTVT.